Shown below are 5 T cell receptor beta chains from a single sample sequenced in a study of glioma-infiltrating T cells. TCR alpha and beta CDR3 regions were amplified from RNA using iRepertoire nested multiplex PCR. Each CDR3 protein is one row after TCRdb ran MiXCR on the multiplex PCR reads. The sample shows about 410,000 distinct CDR3 sequences, approximately 42% of them seen only once. Sequencing input: glioma tissue, nonneoplastic brain tissue, or PBMCs (not recorded which). The receptor source for this set is a human donor with low-grade glioma or glioblastoma, undergoing nonglioma brain surgery, or in good health (not recorded which).

As for this clonotype: This may be a read error: a much more frequent sequence differs by one nucleotide. The J gene is TRBJ1-2, the V gene TRBV20-1; TRBD1 agrees at 7 bases. The V segment lost 4 bases and the J segment 5 bases; nucleotides outside the gene matches: 16. Per germline, CDR1 DFQATT and CDR2 SNEGSKA (reference sequence). This CDR3 contains 16 residues. CDR3 coding DNA: TGCAGTGCTACCCGGGTCTTACTAAGGGGGCCTTATGGCTACACCTTC. This gives the protein CSATRVLLRGPYGYTF.

This clonotype has a count of ten or more. This sequence joins TRBV27 and TRBJ1-1; D perhaps matches TRBD1 (6 bases). The CDR3 extends over 14 amino acids. Germline V gene data show CDR1 as MNHEY and CDR2 as SMNVEV (reference sequence). V lost 2 bases and J lost 3, with 10 bases in between. This chain's CDR3 is CASSLEGGDTEAFF. The CDR3 nucleotides are TGTGCCAGCAGTTTAGAGGGGGGGGACACTGAAGCTTTCTTT.

The table lists this clonotype with a few counts. The J gene is TRBJ2-7, the V gene TRBV4-2; TRBD2 agrees at 8 bases. The CDR3 is 15 residues long. The germline CDR1 and CDR2 sequences are LGHNA and YNFKEQ. J lost 3 bases, V lost 3 bases, and 7 bases had no gene match. The CDR3: CASSQESGRNYEQYF. CDR3 nucleotide sequence: TGTGCCAGCAGCCAGGAAAGCGGGAGAAACTACGAGCAGTACTTC.

As to this clonotype: The junction departs from the called germline gene at one end, perhaps through a read error. V gene TRBV28 combines with J gene TRBJ2-5, with D perhaps given as TRBD1 or TRBD2 (7 bases each). Germline-derived CDR1 and CDR2 are MDHEN and SYDVKM. The CDR3 totals 14 residues. This chain's CDR3 is CASSEGRGQETKYF. DNA of the CDR3: TGTGCCAGCAGTGAAGGGAGGGGGCAAGAGACCAAGTACTTC.

V usage is TRBV7-9 and J usage is TRBJ1-2; D may be TRBD1 (5 bases). Germline loops: CDR1 SEHNR, CDR2 FQNEAQ (reference sequence). Trimming took off 5 bases at V and 4 bases at J, with 14 bases between the two ends. The CDR3 spans 14 residues. CDR3 region: CASSPPGTSYGYTF. The CDR3 nucleotides are TGTGCCAGCAGCCCTCCCGGGACTAGCTATGGCTACACCTTC.